This T cell receptor beta chain appears in the sequencing data of a study of Graves' ophthalmopathy and Graves' hyperthyroidism (dated by TCRdb to the late 2010s). About the full investigation: Peripheral blood was collected before any treatment was given, at the time of initial diagnosis. The study used signatures of the TCR beta repertoire to tell Graves' ophthalmopathy apart from Graves' hyperthyroidism and to predict which patients would progress to ophthalmopathy. An independent validation cohort was composed of some 19 hyperthyroidism patients and around 16 patients who later progressed from hyperthyroidism to ophthalmopathy. In total, approximately 130 blood samples were TCR-sequenced: 40 to 45 ophthalmopathy, some 75 hyperthyroidism and roughly 17 hyperthyroidism-to-ophthalmopathy patients. A discovery set of 95 to 100 patients (43 ophthalmopathy, 55 to 65 stable hyperthyroidism) was enrolled to explore V-J signatures distinguishing ophthalmopathy from hyperthyroidism. Once sampling was done, hyperthyroidism patients were given methimazole at a starting dose of 30 mg daily, while ophthalmopathy patients were given high-dose intravenous methylprednisolone. For training and testing, the roughly 93 patients in the discovery cohort were randomly divided in a 7:3 ratio. In roughly 6 hyperthyroidism patients, T-cell repertoires of thyroid tissue and blood were compared. The research as a whole found: Most of the expanded thyroid clonotypes with a frequency above 0.001 were also detected in blood, and it was suggested that the thyroid immune response may be reflected by blood repertoires. No statistical method was used to set the sample size in advance, and the investigators knew which group each participant was assigned to. The 13-signature model separated ophthalmopathy from stable hyperthyroidism with approximately 90% sensitivity and around 84% specificity in cross-validation, and 80%/75% in the test set. In validation, the model predicted ophthalmopathy progression with less than 71% sensitivity and 72.22% specificity; some 13 predicted patients were CT-confirmed with GO in a median of 6.5 months.

For repertoire sequencing, the TCR beta CDR3 regions were amplified from RNA transcripts. A first-round RT-PCR used HTBI primers with the Qiagen OneStep RT-PCR kit, followed by a second-round multiplex PCR, size selection and purification. Libraries were sequenced paired-end with 100 bp reads on an Illumina HiSeq2000. In the authors' own workflow: SOAPnuke was used to process the reads, throwing out any read that had adapters, had uncalled bases, had a mean Phred below 15, or lacked an exact constant-primer or identifier match. COPE v1.2.5 was used to merge the high-quality paired reads. Clonotypes were defined as unique nucleotide sequences and were aligned to IMGT TRB V, D and J references using MiTCR v1.1. Only V-J combinations with frequency above 0.0001 were analysed, covering 99.2% of repertoires. For each V-J combination, a TCR clonal expansion and chaos score was defined as the ratio of F50 clonal expansion to chaos observed in the TCRdist matrix. Welch's t-statistics and random forest were used to reduce the features to 10 to 15 V-J combinations, which were then used as input to a naive Bayes classifier. The Morisita-Horn index was used to measure how similar the thyroid and blood repertoires were. TCRdb reran the public reads through fastp at Q25 and MiXCR, keeping productive beta chains. Rows are combined by CDR3 protein, so each entry shows the most common genes and DNA. It is TCRdb's table, rather than the study itself, that gives the V and J calls and clone size. Here the sample has 400,000 to 450,000 distinct CDR3 sequences; roughly 21% occur a single time. The leading ten clones occupy roughly 3% of the sample.

CDR1 and CDR2, per the germline V gene, are MGHRA and YSYEKL. The CDR3 goes from the cysteine to the phenylalanine over 17 residues. Only the CDR3 DNA stays, 51 bases, in frame from base 1. Trimming leaves V shorter by 4 bases and J shorter by 0 bases, with the junction holding 8 bases beyond the gene matches. Many counts were recorded for this clonotype. The antigen it binds to is not known. No much larger clonotype is one base removed from it; base qualities were not supplied. A patient counted as having stable hyperthyroidism if there was no progression to ophthalmopathy within 18 months of follow-up. The hyperthyroidism patients were 18 to 65 years old and newly diagnosed, with a disease duration of less than 2 months. Patients with other autoimmune diseases, uncontrolled infections, pregnancy or lactation were excluded. Diagnosis was based on clinical symptoms, serum thyroxine, TRAb, thyroid ultrasound and orbital computed tomography. Ficoll-Paque density gradient centrifugation was used to isolate PBMCs from approximately 10 ml of fresh peripheral blood. Total RNA was extracted using Trizol reagent, and RNA quality was checked on an Agilent 2100 Bioanalyzer.

Sequenced input: peripheral blood. Rearrangement joined TRBV4-1 to TRBJ2-2, and TRBD2 aligns with 7 junction nucleotides. The sequence was obtained from a woman younger than 35 with stable Graves' hyperthyroidism. Donor details come from another sample of the same person, matched by shared clones. The CDR3 region: CASSLRSSGANTGELFF. The DNA sequence follows: TGCGCCAGCAGCCTACGGTCTAGCGGTGCGAACACCGGGGAGCTGTTTTTT.